This TCR beta chain was found in a study of cytomegalovirus exposure and HLA in healthy donors. About the study: HLA-typed donors were the source of about 85 million unique TCRs, which an early data release held. Broader study findings: Of the V segments, some could not be distinguished, including TRBV6-2 and TRBV6-3, and were excluded. By HLA locus, TCR association rates varied in a later analysis, with DRB1 showing the most and HLA-C the fewest.

Notes on this clone: Its antigen is still unknown. Other DNA sequences in this sample translate to the same CDR3.

A multiplex PCR was run with 60 Vbeta primers and 13 Jbeta primers. Original methodology: There were around 77 million unique TCR beta chains by a later count, and about 12 million of them were shared. Clones were sequenced by immunoSEQ multiplex PCR, and TCRdb holds only the in-frame ones, with some missing. Clonal size and the V and J genes are those of that table, whereas D and trimming came from the DNA. The repertoire consists of roughly 84,000 clones, with roughly 61% occurring once and the leading ten covering approximately 16%. The V gene's germline CDR1 is LGHNA and CDR2 YSLEER. The V gene lost 3 bases and the J gene lost 4 bases, with 19 bases spanning the gap. The CDR3 contains 17 residues.

Material: PBMCs. The receptor comes from a woman in her thirties or forties in good health and CMV-seropositive. The rearrangement links TRBV4-3 to TRBJ1-5; D uncertain. CDR3 DNA: TGCGCCAGCAGCCAGGATTTATATTTCGAGGGTAATCAGCCCCAGCATTTT. Translation: CASSQDLYFEGNQPQHF.